The 20 T cell receptor beta chains below come from one sample, sequenced in a study of CD8 T cells in Susac syndrome. An input of about 0.45 to 1 ug of RNA was subjected to reverse transcription using random hexamers. MiXCR, run by TCRdb on the immunoSEQ multiplex PCR reads, gives a single entry per CDR3 protein. This table holds 150,000 or so distinct CDR3 sequences, 85% to 95% found once. The sample taken for sequencing was CD8+ T cells from PBMCs. The source of these receptors is a human donor with multiple sclerosis.

J is TRBJ2-1 and V is TRBV14; no clear D gene. The V gene lost 1 base and the J gene lost 7 bases, with 11 bases spanning the gap. CDR1 SGHDN and CDR2 FVKESK come from the germline V gene. There are 14 residues in the CDR3. CDR3 protein: CASSQVRLENEQFF. CDR3 nucleotides: TGTGCCAGCAGCCAAGTCAGGTTGGAGAATGAGCAGTTCTTC.

The genes are TRBV27 and TRBJ2-3; 8 bases line up with TRBD2. The V segment lost 6 bases and the J segment 3 bases; nucleotides outside the gene matches: 8. The germline V gene has CDR1 MNHEY and CDR2 SMNVEV (reference sequence). The CDR3 contains 15 residues. The CDR3 loop reads CASSRPGLETDTQYF. In DNA form, the CDR3 reads TGTGCCAGCAGCCGTCCGGGACTAGAAACAGATACGCAGTATTTT.

The chain joins TRBV5-1 to TRBJ2-7; a weak D match, TRBD2 (6 bases). Germline V gene lookup returns CDR1 SGHRS and CDR2 YFSETQ. With 1 base removed from V and 2 bases from J, the gap between germline ends came to 13 bases. There are 15 residues in the CDR3. In DNA form, the CDR3 reads TGCGCCAGCAGCTTGTCAGCGGGTACGGCCTACGAGCAGTACTTC. Translated, it gives CASSLSAGTAYEQYF.

The chain recombines TRBV3-1 with TRBJ1-2, with D perhaps TRBD1 (6 bases). With 0 bases removed from V and 0 bases from J, the gap between germline ends came to 8 bases. The germline gives CDR1 LGHDT, CDR2 YNNKEL (reference sequence). The CDR3 extends over 15 amino acids. Here the CDR3 reads CASSQDRGPNYGYTF. CDR3 sequence (DNA): TGTGCCAGCAGCCAAGACAGGGGACCTAACTATGGCTACACCTTC.

The genes are TRBV15 and TRBJ2-6; no firm D call. Germline CDR1 LNHNV, CDR2 YYDKDF (reference sequence). The CDR3 contains 16 residues. V lost 8 bases to trimming and J lost 0 bases, with 14 bases between them. In DNA form, the CDR3 reads TGTGCCACCGAAAATAGAAGGTCCTCTGGGGCCAACGTCCTGACTTTC. Translated, it gives CATENRRSSGANVLTF.

The rearrangement joins TRBV5-1 to TRBJ2-7, with D uncertain. This CDR3 has 13 amino acids. Trimming shortened V by 5 bases and J by 3 bases, and 12 bases separated the two germline ends. CDR1 SGHRS and CDR2 YFSETQ come from the germline V gene. The CDR3 is CASSHRSNYEQYF. In DNA, the CDR3 is TGCGCCAGCAGTCACCGCTCAAACTACGAGCAGTACTTC.

This chain connects TRBV9 to TRBJ2-3; TRBD2 aligns across 8 bases. The CDR3 contains 14 residues. V was clipped by 4 bases and J by 1 base; unmatched bases: 2. Germline V gene data show CDR1 as SGDLS and CDR2 as YYNGEE. The CDR3, as DNA: TGTGCCAGCAGCCCTAGCGGGCGCACAGATACGCAGTATTTT. Amino acid sequence: CASSPSGRTDTQYF.

The chain recombines TRBV27 with TRBJ2-7; possible D gene TRBD1, 5 bases. Germline V gene data show CDR1 as MNHEY and CDR2 as SMNVEV (reference sequence). V was clipped by 7 bases and J by 2 bases, with 12 bases between them. This CDR3 contains 13 residues. DNA for the CDR3: TGTGCCAGCAACGCAGGGAATACCTACGAGCAGTACTTC. It translates to CASNAGNTYEQYF.

The chain is built from TRBV5-1 and TRBJ2-1; D gene uncertain. CDR1 is SGHRS, CDR2 YFSETQ, per germline. V was shortened by 4 bases and J by 9 bases, with 8 bases between the two germline ends. The CDR3 contains 11 residues. CDR3 nucleotides: TGCGCCAGCAGCGTTTCAGTTGAGCAGTTCTTC. It translates to CASSVSVEQFF.

The CDR3 loop is CAWSFGAEQYF. CDR3 in DNA: TGTGCCTGGAGTTTCGGGGCCGAGCAGTACTTC. V is TRBV30 and J is TRBJ2-7; the D call may be TRBD1 or TRBD2 (5 bases each). There are 11 residues in the CDR3. V dropped 2 bases and J dropped 6 bases, with 8 bases sitting between them. Germline lookup yields CDR1 GTSNPN and CDR2 SVGIG (reference sequence).

This chain connects TRBV20-1 to TRBJ1-2, with 7 nucleotides matching TRBD1. The CDR3 extends over 14 amino acids. V shed 5 bases, J shed 0 bases, and the junction held 6 bases outside the gene matches. Germline assignment: CDR1 DFQATT and CDR2 SNEGSKA (reference sequence). CDR3 loop: CSALDRRTNYGYTF. In DNA, the CDR3 is TGCAGTGCTTTGGACAGGAGAACTAACTATGGCTACACCTTC.

The V gene is TRBV11-2, the J gene TRBJ2-7; D remains ambiguous. The germline V gene encodes CDR1 SGHAT and CDR2 FQNNGV. Between the trimmed V and J ends, which lost 2 bases and 3 bases, there was a span of 11 bases. The CDR3 has 14 residues. The CDR3, as DNA: TGTGCCAGCAGCTTACAACCGGAACGCTACGAGCAGTACTTC. This sequence encodes CASSLQPERYEQYF.

This chain connects TRBV29-1 to TRBJ2-2, with 7 bases matching TRBD1. Germline assignment: CDR1 SQVTM and CDR2 ANQGSEA. With V trimmed by 6 bases and J by 5 bases, 12 bases remained unmatched. The CDR3 length is 15 residues. CDR3 DNA sequence: TGCAGCGTCATCGGGGACAGCCAACCTACCGGGGAGCTGTTTTTT. Amino acid sequence: CSVIGDSQPTGELFF.

V gene TRBV6-5 combines with J gene TRBJ1-5; no definite D call. Trimming removed 3 bases from V and 2 bases from J, with 5 bases in between. There are 13 residues in the CDR3. CDR1 is MNHEY, CDR2 SVGAGI, per germline. Here the CDR3 DNA reads TGTGCCAGCAGTTATGGCGGCAATCAGCCCCAGCATTTT. It translates to CASSYGGNQPQHF.

In DNA, the CDR3 is TGTGCCTGGAGCGCCGGGACAGGGAACACTGAAGCTTTCTTT. It is translated as CAWSAGTGNTEAFF. V is TRBV30 and J is TRBJ1-1; 8 nucleotides line up with TRBD1. Germline V lookup: CDR1 GTSNPN, CDR2 SVGIG (reference sequence). The CDR3 runs to 14 residues. The V segment lost 3 bases and the J segment 1 base; nucleotides outside the gene matches: 4.

For the CDR3, the DNA is TGTGCCAGCAGCGCCGATCCAACGGGGAATGCCTATGGCTACACCTTC. This codes for CASSADPTGNAYGYTF. The chain joins TRBV7-8 to TRBJ1-2; D is unresolved. The germline CDR1 and CDR2 sequences are SGHVS and FQNEAQ. This CDR3 has 16 amino acids. Trimming took 5 bases from V and 4 from J, leaving 20 bases between them. Based on the CDR3 plus reference TRBV7-8 and TRBJ1-2, the full variable domain is GAGVSQSPRYKVAKRGQDVALRCDPISGHVSLFWYQQALGQGPEFLTYFQNEAQLDKSGLPSDRFFAERPEGSVSTLKIQRTQQEDSAVYLCASSADPTGNAYGYTFGSGTRLTVV.

The chain uses TRBV4-1 and TRBJ2-2; D remains ambiguous. CDR1 is MGHRA, CDR2 YSYEKL, per germline. CDR3 length: 13 residues. V lost 1 base and J 5 bases, leaving 5 bases between the germline ends. The CDR3 DNA follows: TGCGCCAGCAGCCAAGTACCGACCGGGGAGCTGTTTTTT. This gives the protein CASSQVPTGELFF.

The V gene is TRBV25-1, the J gene TRBJ1-3; D uncertain. CDR3 length: 18 amino acids. CDR1 is MGHDK, CDR2 SYGVNS, per germline. Trimming removed 2 bases from V and 0 bases from J, with 17 bases in between. The CDR3 region is CASSERRIGPSSGNTIYF. In DNA form, the CDR3 reads TGTGCCAGCAGTGAACGTCGGATAGGTCCCAGCTCTGGAAACACCATATATTTT.

This clonotype was found once. The chain joins TRBV19 to TRBJ1-1; 7 bases line up with TRBD1. CDR3 length: 14 residues. Per germline, CDR1 LNHDA and CDR2 SQIVND (reference sequence). Unmatched junction bases numbered 6, after V lost 7 bases and J lost 1 base. The CDR3 DNA reads TGTGCCAGTAATGTTCAGGGGGGGAACACTGAAGCTTTCTTT. As protein: CASNVQGGNTEAFF.

The CDR3 protein is CASSSSGLAGSNEQFF. The DNA of the CDR3 is TGTGCCAGCAGCTCCTCGGGTTTAGCGGGGTCCAATGAGCAGTTCTTC. The chain employs TRBV13 and TRBJ2-1, with TRBD2 matching over 8 bases. The ends lost 4 bases at V and 6 bases at J; junction bases unmatched: 11. Germline CDR1 PRHDT, CDR2 FYEKMQ (reference sequence). The CDR3 runs to 16 residues.